This TCR beta chain was recovered during a study of beta chain features in type 1 diabetes. The study's findings and limits: TCRB CDR3s were moderately but significantly shorter in Type 1 diabetes patients in all four CD4+ subsets.

With regard to this clone: Its antigen remains unidentified.

Germline CDR1 reads LGHNA; CDR2 reads YSLEER. Germline trimming cut 3 bases from V and 4 bases from J; bases unmatched to any gene: 6. The CDR3 loop spans 15 amino acids. What was sequenced were expressed TCRB transcripts, since all of the isolated RNA had been reverse transcribed. Assay: immunoSEQ multiplex PCR; the TCRdb copy retains only in-frame clones and omits some. The data contain 95,000 to 150,000 clones, approximately 16% of them singletons. The clonotype was recovered from a man aged 25 to 45 with type 1 diabetes. This chain connects TRBV4-3 to TRBJ1-5; TRBD1 matches 7 bases. Sequencing was performed on central memory CD4+ T cells from blood. The DNA of the CDR3 is TGCGCCAGCAGCCATAGACAGGGATGTAATCAGCCCCAGCATTTT. Protein: CASSHRQGCNQPQHF.